This T cell receptor (beta chain) comes out of a study of sequential checkpoint blockade in melanoma. Across the study: Both treatment sequences were followed by maintenance nivolumab.

This clone was observed once. Deletions cut 5 bases from V and 2 bases from J, with 14 bases between. CDR1 is SGHDT, CDR2 YYEEEE, per germline. The CDR3 has 14 amino acids. The data were produced by immunoSEQ multiplex PCR, yet TCRdb's version contains in-frame clones alone and is incomplete. The table has fewer than 25,000 clones, 80% to 90% seen once. Treatment given: randomized to nivolumab then ipilimumab (arm A) or the reverse (arm B). PBMC sorting kept live CD3+CD8+ cells without CD19 or CD56. This receptor was taken from a human donor with melanoma. The specimen comprised CD8+ T cells sorted from blood (inferred from file names), sampled from a patient given nivolumab and ipilimumab in sequence. This sequence joins TRBV5-6 and TRBJ2-7, with D possibly TRBD1 on 6 matching bases. In DNA form, the CDR3 reads TGTGCCAGCAGGCCGGGACATAATACCTACGAGCAGTACTTC. As protein: CASRPGHNTYEQYF.